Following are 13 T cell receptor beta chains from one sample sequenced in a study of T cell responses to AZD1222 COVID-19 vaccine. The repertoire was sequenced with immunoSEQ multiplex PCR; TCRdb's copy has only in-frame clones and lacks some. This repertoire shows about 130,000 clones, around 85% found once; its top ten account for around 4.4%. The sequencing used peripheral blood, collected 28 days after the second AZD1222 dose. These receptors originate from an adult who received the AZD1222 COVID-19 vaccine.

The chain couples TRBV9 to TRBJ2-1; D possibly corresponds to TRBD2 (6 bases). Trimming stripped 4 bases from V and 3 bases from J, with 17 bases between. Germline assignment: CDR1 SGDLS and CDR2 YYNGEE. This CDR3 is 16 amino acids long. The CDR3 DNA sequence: TGTGCCAGCAGCTCGAAGCCCGGGGGACGCTACAATGAGCAGTTCTTC. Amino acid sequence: CASSSKPGGRYNEQFF.

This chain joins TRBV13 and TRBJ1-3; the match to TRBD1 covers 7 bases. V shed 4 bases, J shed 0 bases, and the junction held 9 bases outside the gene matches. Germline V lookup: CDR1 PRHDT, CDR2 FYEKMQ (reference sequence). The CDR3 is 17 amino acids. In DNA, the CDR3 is TGTGCCAGCAGCTCCCGGAGGGACAGCCCCTCTGGAAACACCATATATTTT. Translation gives CASSSRRDSPSGNTIYF.

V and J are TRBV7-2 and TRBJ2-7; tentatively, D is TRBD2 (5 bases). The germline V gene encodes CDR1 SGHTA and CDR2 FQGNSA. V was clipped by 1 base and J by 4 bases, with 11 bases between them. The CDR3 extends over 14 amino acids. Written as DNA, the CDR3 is TGTGCCAGCAGCTTAGACCCTAGCCGGTACGAGCAGTACTTC. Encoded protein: CASSLDPSRYEQYF.

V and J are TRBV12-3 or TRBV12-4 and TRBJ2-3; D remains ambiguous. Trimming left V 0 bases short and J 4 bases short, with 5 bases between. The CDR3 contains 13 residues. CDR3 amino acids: CASSLARPDTQYF. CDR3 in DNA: TGTGCCAGCAGTTTAGCAAGGCCAGATACGCAGTATTTT.

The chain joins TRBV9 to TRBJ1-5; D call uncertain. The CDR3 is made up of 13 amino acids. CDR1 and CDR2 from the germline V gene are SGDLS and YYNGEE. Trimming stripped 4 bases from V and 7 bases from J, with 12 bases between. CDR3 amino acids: CASSPRAGQPQHF. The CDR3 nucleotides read TGTGCCAGCAGCCCACGGGCGGGACAGCCCCAGCATTTT.

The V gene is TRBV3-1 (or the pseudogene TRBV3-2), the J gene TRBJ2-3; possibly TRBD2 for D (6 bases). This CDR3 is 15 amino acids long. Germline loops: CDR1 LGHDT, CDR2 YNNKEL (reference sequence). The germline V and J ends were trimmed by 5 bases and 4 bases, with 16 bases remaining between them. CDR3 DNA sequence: TGTGCCAGCAGCGCGGGACTCCCAGGTTCAGATACGCAGTATTTT. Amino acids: CASSAGLPGSDTQYF.

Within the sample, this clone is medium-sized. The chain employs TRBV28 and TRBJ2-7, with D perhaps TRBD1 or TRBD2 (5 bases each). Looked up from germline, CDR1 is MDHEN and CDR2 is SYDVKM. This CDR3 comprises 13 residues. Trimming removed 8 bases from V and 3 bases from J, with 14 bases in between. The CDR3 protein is CASRPGTNYEQYF. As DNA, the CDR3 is TGTGCCAGCCGCCCAGGGACCAACTACGAGCAGTACTTC. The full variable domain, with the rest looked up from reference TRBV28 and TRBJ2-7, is DVKVTQSSRYLVKRTGEKVFLECVQDMDHENMFWYRQDPGLGLRLIYFSYDVKMKEKGDIPEGYSVSREKKERFSLILESASTNQTSMYLCASRPGTNYEQYFGPGTRLTVT.

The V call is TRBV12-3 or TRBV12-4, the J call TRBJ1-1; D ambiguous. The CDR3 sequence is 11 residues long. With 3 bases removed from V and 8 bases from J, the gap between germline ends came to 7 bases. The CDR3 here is CASSFDVEAFF. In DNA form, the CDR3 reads TGTGCCAGCAGTTTCGACGTGGAAGCTTTCTTT.

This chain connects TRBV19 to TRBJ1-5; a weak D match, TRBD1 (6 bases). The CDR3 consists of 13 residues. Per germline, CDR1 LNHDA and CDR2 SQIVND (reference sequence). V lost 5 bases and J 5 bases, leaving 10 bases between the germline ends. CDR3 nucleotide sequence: TGTGCCAGTAGTCCACAGGGCCATCAGCCCCAGCATTTT. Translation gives CASSPQGHQPQHF. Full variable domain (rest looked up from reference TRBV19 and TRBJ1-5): DGGITQSPKYLFRKEGQNVTLSCEQNLNHDAMYWYRQDPGQGLRLIYYSQIVNDFQKGDIAEGYSVSREKKESFPLTVTSAQKNPTAFYLCASSPQGHQPQHFGDGTRLSIL.

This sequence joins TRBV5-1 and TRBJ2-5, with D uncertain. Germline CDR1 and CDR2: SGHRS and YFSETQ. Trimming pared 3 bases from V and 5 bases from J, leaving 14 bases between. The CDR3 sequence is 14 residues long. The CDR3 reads CASSSNSELETQYF. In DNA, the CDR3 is TGCGCCAGCAGCTCCAATTCGGAGCTGGAGACCCAGTACTTC.

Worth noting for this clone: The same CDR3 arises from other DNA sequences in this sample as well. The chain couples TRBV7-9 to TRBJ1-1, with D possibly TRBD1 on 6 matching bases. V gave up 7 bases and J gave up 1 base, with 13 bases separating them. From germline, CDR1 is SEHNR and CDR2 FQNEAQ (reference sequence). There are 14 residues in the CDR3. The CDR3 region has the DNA TGTGCCAGCATCGTACAGGGCGGGAACACTGAAGCTTTCTTT. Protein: CASIVQGGNTEAFF.

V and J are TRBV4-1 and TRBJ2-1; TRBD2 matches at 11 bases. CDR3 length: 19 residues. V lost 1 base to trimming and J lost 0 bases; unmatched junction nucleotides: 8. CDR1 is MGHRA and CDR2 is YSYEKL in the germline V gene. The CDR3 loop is CASSQAASGGTSSYNEQFF. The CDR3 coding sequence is TGCGCCAGCAGCCAAGCGGCTAGCGGGGGGACGAGCTCCTACAATGAGCAGTTCTTC.

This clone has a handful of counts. CDR3 protein: CASSFRPYEQYF. The CDR3 DNA follows: TGTGCCAGCAGTTTTAGGCCCTACGAGCAGTACTTC. The chain employs TRBV12-3 or TRBV12-4 and TRBJ2-7, with D hard to call. The V and J ends lost 3 bases and 2 bases respectively, with 5 bases between them. CDR3 length: 12 residues.